This T cell receptor beta chain was documented in a study of Graves' ophthalmopathy and Graves' hyperthyroidism. Study background: Samples of peripheral blood were obtained at initial diagnosis, prior to treatment of any kind.

Orbital computed tomography, thyroid ultrasound, TRAb, serum thyroxine and clinical symptoms formed the basis of diagnosis. The PBMC fraction was derived from 9 to 10 ml of fresh peripheral blood. This CDR3 has 16 amino acids. Trimming took off 5 bases at V and 0 bases at J, with 16 bases between the two ends. The authors amplified TCR beta CDR3 regions from RNA transcripts. RT-PCR was first run with HTBI primers, then multiplex PCR in a second round. Each CDR3 protein gets one entry after TCRdb re-called the multiplex PCR reads with MiXCR. The table lists a few hundred thousand distinct CDR3 sequences, roughly 17% of them singletons. General study results and limits: The blood repertoire also included most expanded thyroid clonotypes above 0.001 frequency.

This clonotype was seen repeatedly, ten times or more. Its antigen is not known. The V gene is TRBV12-3 or TRBV12-4, the J gene TRBJ2-5, with D perhaps matching TRBD1 (5 bases). The clonotype was recovered from an adult woman with stable Graves' hyperthyroidism. The sample taken for sequencing was peripheral blood. The CDR3 coding sequence is TGTGCCAGCAGTCCTTCCGTAGGGGTGAACCAAGAGACCCAGTACTTC. Residues: CASSPSVGVNQETQYF.